This T cell receptor (beta chain) was obtained from a study of cytomegalovirus exposure and HLA in healthy donors. Study-wide points: Sequencing likely generated an artifact that appeared as a cluster of highly shared sequence variants.

A remark on this clone: Its antigen is unidentified.

The CDR3 extends over 16 amino acids. With V trimmed by 9 bases and J by 3 bases, 16 bases remained unmatched. Germline values: CDR1 SGHAT, CDR2 FQNNGV. Both 60 Vbeta primers and 13 Jbeta primers went into the PCR. The repertoire was sequenced with immunoSEQ multiplex PCR; TCRdb's copy has only in-frame clones and lacks some. Of roughly 180,000 clones detected, 65% to 80% appear once; the ten largest clones hold 2% to 3%. The sample consisted of PBMCs. This TCR derives from a woman in her twenties or thirties in good health and CMV-seropositive. The chain joins TRBV11-2 to TRBJ2-7; 8 bases fit TRBD1. This CDR3 reads CASSSFMNRGDYEQYF. The CDR3 coding sequence is TGTGCCAGTAGCAGCTTTATGAACAGGGGGGACTACGAGCAGTACTTC.